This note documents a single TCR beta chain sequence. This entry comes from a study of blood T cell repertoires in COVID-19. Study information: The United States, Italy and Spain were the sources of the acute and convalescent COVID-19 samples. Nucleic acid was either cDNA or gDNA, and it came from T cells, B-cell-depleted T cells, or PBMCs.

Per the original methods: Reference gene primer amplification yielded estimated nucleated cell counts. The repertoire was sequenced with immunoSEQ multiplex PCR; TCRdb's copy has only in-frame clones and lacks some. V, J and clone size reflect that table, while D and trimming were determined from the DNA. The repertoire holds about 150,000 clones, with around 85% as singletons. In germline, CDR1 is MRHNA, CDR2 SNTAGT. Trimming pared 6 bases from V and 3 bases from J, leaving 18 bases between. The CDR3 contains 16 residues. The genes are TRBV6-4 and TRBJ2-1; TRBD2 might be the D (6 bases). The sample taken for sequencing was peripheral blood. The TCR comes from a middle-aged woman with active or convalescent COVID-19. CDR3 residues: CASSPAGTGDYNEQFF. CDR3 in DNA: TGTGCCAGCAGCCCTGCGGGGACGGGGGACTACAATGAGCAGTTCTTC.